This T cell receptor beta chain was sequenced in a study of OX40 agonist ivuxolimab in advanced cancers. Turning to the study itself: Three patients responded partially, comprising one with hepatocellular carcinoma and two with cutaneous melanoma.

The length of the CDR3 is 13 residues. V gave up 6 bases and J gave up 6 bases; unmatched junction bases: 5. From germline, CDR1 is MNHEY and CDR2 SMNVEV (reference sequence). Sequencing used immunoSEQ multiplex PCR; TCRdb keeps in-frame clones, though not all of them. The sample shows more than 90,000 clones, roughly 80% of them seen only once. The chain combines TRBV27 with TRBJ2-1, with 7 nucleotides matching TRBD1. This TCR was recovered from an adult with an advanced solid tumor such as melanoma, head and neck, liver or kidney cancer. Here the sequenced sample was CD4+ or CD8+ T cells sorted from blood, taken in a trial of the OX40 agonist ivuxolimab. The CDR3 DNA is TGTGCCAGCAGGCCCACAGGGGCCAATGAGCAGTTCTTC. This gives the protein CASRPTGANEQFF.